The 12 T cell receptor beta chains in this list originate from one sample, sequenced in a study of chemoradiotherapy in HPV16-positive cancers (dated by TCRdb to 2021 to 2024). Libraries were constructed by the immunoSEQ multiplex PCR assay. TCRdb took this table from immuneACCESS and kept in-frame rearrangements with V and J called. Such tables lack part of the clones; where checked against another copy, unresolved V genes explain under half of the gap, and the rest is unexplained. This sample comprises a few thousand clones, roughly nine tenths of them detected only once. The biggest ten clones account for about 2.3% of the sample. Sequencing was performed on tumor tissue, taken from a patient who underwent chemoradiotherapy. The origin of the receptors is a human donor with HPV-associated anogenital cancer.

The gene calls are TRBV30 and TRBJ1-5, with 7 bases that match TRBD1. Losses at the gene ends were 1 base for V and 5 bases for J; bases not matched to a gene: 2. Germline CDR1 GTSNPN, CDR2 SVGIG (reference sequence). The CDR3 sequence is 13 residues long. In DNA, the CDR3 is TGTGCCTGGAGTGGACAGGGAGATCAGCCCCAGCATTTT. As protein: CAWSGQGDQPQHF.

The V call is TRBV7-2, the J call TRBJ2-3; 14 nucleotides match TRBD2. Germline V lookup: CDR1 SGHTA, CDR2 FQGNSA. The CDR3 runs 18 residues. After removal of 1 base from V and 5 bases from J, the junction contained 8 bases not matched to a gene. The CDR3 DNA reads TGTGCCAGCAGCTTAGTAAGCGGACTAGCGGGAGGTCAAGATACGCAGTATTTT. This gives the protein CASSLVSGLAGGQDTQYF.

This sequence joins TRBV6-1 and TRBJ1-2; weak D call: TRBD1 (5 bases). The CDR3 length is 17 residues. V was clipped by 0 bases and J by 7 bases, with 21 bases between them. Germline lookup yields CDR1 MNHNS and CDR2 SASEGT. CDR3 sequence reads: CASSEAQGAGLYGGYTF. The CDR3 coding sequence is TGTGCCAGCAGTGAAGCGCAGGGCGCAGGGCTTTATGGTGGCTACACCTTC.

The genes are TRBV19 and TRBJ2-1; possibly TRBD1 or TRBD2 for D (5 bases each). The CDR3 sequence is 16 residues long. Germline loops: CDR1 LNHDA, CDR2 SQIVND (reference sequence). V shed 4 bases and J shed 6 bases, with 19 bases lying between them. The CDR3 protein is CASSRESKGLGNEQFF. The CDR3 DNA reads TGTGCCAGTAGTAGGGAGTCAAAGGGGTTAGGCAATGAGCAGTTCTTC.

This clone was detected once. The J gene is TRBJ2-1, the V gene TRBV10-1; D is undetermined. This CDR3 spans 13 amino acids. V was pared by 10 bases and J by 0 bases, with 10 bases between. Germline V gene data show CDR1 as WNHNN and CDR2 as SYGVQD (reference sequence). CDR3 residues: CATTLFSYNEQFF. The CDR3 DNA sequence: TGCGCCACTACCCTATTCTCCTACAATGAGCAGTTCTTC.

This sequence joins TRBV5-4 and TRBJ2-5; perhaps TRBD2 as D (5 bases). Between the trimmed V and J ends, which lost 4 bases and 2 bases, there was a span of 12 bases. The CDR3 runs to 14 residues. The germline CDR1 and CDR2 sequences are SGHNT and YYREEE (reference sequence). CDR3 in amino acids: CASSRRSDQETQYF. The CDR3 region has the DNA TGTGCCAGCAGCAGGAGGTCAGATCAAGAGACCCAGTACTTC.

The V gene is TRBV20-1, the J gene TRBJ2-5; 7 nucleotides match TRBD2. The J call may be faulty, since TRBJ2-7 better matches the DNA end. CDR1 DFQATT and CDR2 SNEGSKA come from the germline V gene (reference sequence). The CDR3 spans 11 residues. In DNA, the CDR3 is TGCAGTGCTCGACTAGCCGCCGAGCAGTACTTC. This sequence encodes CSARLAAEQYF.

V gene TRBV29-1 combines with J gene TRBJ1-5, with TRBD1 matching over 7 bases. CDR1 and CDR2 (germline): SQVTM, ANQGSEA. With V trimmed by 6 bases and J by 3 bases, 5 bases remained unmatched. This CDR3 has 13 residues. CDR3 in amino acids: CSVLDRVNQPQHF. The CDR3 bases are TGCAGCGTCTTAGACAGGGTCAATCAGCCCCAGCATTTT.

The chain links TRBV7-2 to TRBJ1-2, with TRBD1 identical over 12 bases. Germline assignment: CDR1 SGHTA and CDR2 FQGNSA. V lost 5 bases to trimming and J lost 0 bases; unmatched junction nucleotides: 7. The CDR3 length is 17 residues. CDR3 in DNA: TGTGCCAGCAGCCGAACCGGGACAGGGGGCCCTAACTATGGCTACACCTTC. It encodes CASSRTGTGGPNYGYTF.

The V gene is TRBV6-5, the J gene TRBJ2-2; D is unclear. V lost 2 bases, J lost 6 bases, and 7 bases lay in between. From germline, CDR1 is MNHEY and CDR2 SVGAGI. The CDR3 length is 13 residues. Here the CDR3 DNA reads TGTGCCAGCAGTTACCTAGATGCCGGGGAGCTGTTTTTT. Translated, it gives CASSYLDAGELFF.

This clone was picked up one time. The genes are TRBV4-3 and TRBJ1-1, with D unresolved. Germline CDR1 and CDR2: LGHNA and YSLEER. The CDR3 runs 14 residues. The V end lost 0 bases, the J end lost 4 bases, and 9 bases lay between the germline ends. The CDR3 spells CASSQDLGGTEAFF. CDR3 nucleotides: TGCGCCAGCAGCCAAGATCTTGGTGGCACTGAAGCTTTCTTT.

The chain carries TRBV7-9 and TRBJ2-3; possibly TRBD2 for D (6 bases). The V and J ends lost 2 bases and 4 bases respectively, with 10 bases between them. The CDR3 consists of 14 residues. Germline values: CDR1 SEHNR, CDR2 FQNEAQ (reference sequence). The chain's CDR3 is CASSLTGSPDTQYF. CDR3 sequence (DNA): TGTGCCAGCAGCTTAACCGGGAGCCCAGATACGCAGTATTTT.